The 19 T cell receptor beta chains in this list originate from one sample, sequenced in a study of STAT5B mutations in CD4+ large granular lymphocyte leukemia. Repertoires were generated with immunoSEQ multiplex PCR, while TCRdb's copy carries only in-frame clones and drops some. Altogether 30,000 or so clones are present, 65% to 80% being singletons, with the ten largest covering approximately 2.3%. Sequenced material: CD4+ T cells from blood buffy coats. These TCRs come from a human donor in good health.

V usage is TRBV29-1 and J usage is TRBJ2-1; D unclear. This CDR3 region has 12 residues. V shed 6 bases and J shed 4 bases, with 10 bases lying between them. Germline assignment: CDR1 SQVTM and CDR2 ANQGSEA. CDR3 in amino acids: CSVTQTYNEQFF. The CDR3, as DNA: TGCAGCGTGACTCAGACTTACAATGAGCAGTTCTTC.

The sample holds a few counts of this clone. In the same sample, other DNA sequences code for this CDR3. The rearrangement uses TRBV27 and TRBJ1-5; D is uncertain. Trimming removed 2 bases from V and 1 base from J, with 3 bases in between. The CDR3 is 13 amino acids. From germline, CDR1 is MNHEY and CDR2 SMNVEV (reference sequence). CDR3 in amino acids: CASSLRSNQPQHF. The CDR3 DNA follows: TGTGCCAGCAGTTTAAGGAGCAATCAGCCCCAGCATTTT.

In its sample, this clone was seen once. A read error may produce the germline difference seen at one junction end. The genes are TRBV6-5 and TRBJ2-7; D gene unclear. Germline V CDR1 and CDR2: MNHEY, SVGAGI. The CDR3 length is 15 residues. CDR3 protein: CASSYSVASTYERYF. The CDR3 DNA reads TGTGCCAGCAGTTACTCGGTCGCTTCCACCTACGAGCGGTACTTC.

V gene TRBV28 combines with J gene TRBJ1-6; D ambiguous. CDR3 length equals 15 residues. V was pared by 2 bases and J by 7 bases, with 12 bases between. Germline V gives CDR1 MDHEN, CDR2 SYDVKM. CDR3 in amino acids: CASSLASGRNSPLHF. CDR3 nucleotides: TGTGCCAGCAGTTTAGCGTCAGGCAGAAATTCACCCCTCCACTTT.

The rearrangement links TRBV19 to TRBJ1-4; tentatively, D is TRBD1 (6 bases). Trimming cost V 1 base and J 5 bases, with 11 bases left between them. CDR3 size: 15 residues. Looked up from germline, CDR1 is LNHDA and CDR2 is SQIVND (reference sequence). CDR3 DNA: TGTGCCAGTAGTATAGGGGGGCTGATGAATGAAAAACTGTTTTTT. Amino acids: CASSIGGLMNEKLFF.

The CDR3 region is CAWTYGKANYGYTF. CDR3 nucleotide sequence: TGTGCCTGGACGTACGGGAAGGCTAACTATGGCTACACCTTC. The rearrangement links TRBV30 to TRBJ1-2; D not resolved. Germline CDR1 is GTSNPN and CDR2 is SVGIG (reference sequence). This CDR3 comprises 14 residues. V dropped 4 bases and J dropped 0 bases, with 12 bases sitting between them.

V gene TRBV9 combines with J gene TRBJ2-2, with 10 positions matching TRBD2. In germline, CDR1 is SGDLS, CDR2 YYNGEE. The CDR3 length is 15 residues. Trimming at V came to 6 bases and at J to 6 bases, leaving 8 bases not matched to a gene. CDR3 region: CASTKTSGFSGELFF. In DNA form, the CDR3 reads TGTGCCAGCACCAAGACTAGCGGGTTCTCCGGGGAGCTGTTTTTT.

This clone was observed a single time. V and J are TRBV7-8 and TRBJ1-4, with TRBD1 matching 7 bases. Germline V lookup: CDR1 SGHVS, CDR2 FQNEAQ. V gave up 0 bases and J gave up 4 bases; unmatched junction bases: 5. CDR3 size: 16 residues. CDR3 DNA: TGTGCCAGCAGCTTAGCTACCGGGACAGTTAATGAAAAACTGTTTTTT. Its translation: CASSLATGTVNEKLFF.

CDR3 amino acids: CASSSSGLGHNEQFF. CDR3 sequence (DNA): TGTGCCAGCAGTTCATCGGGACTAGGGCACAATGAGCAGTTCTTC. V gene TRBV28 combines with J gene TRBJ2-1; 8 bases line up with TRBD2. Germline V lookup: CDR1 MDHEN, CDR2 SYDVKM. V trimming: 4 bases; J trimming: 5 bases; junction bases outside the gene matches: 7. This CDR3 is 15 amino acids long.

The chain links TRBV5-6 to TRBJ2-7; maybe TRBD1 (6 bases). CDR1 and CDR2 (germline): SGHDT, YYEEEE. This CDR3 spans 14 amino acids. Trimming pared 4 bases from V and 2 bases from J, leaving 13 bases between. CDR3 DNA sequence: TGTGCCAGCAGCCTTGTTGGGACAACCTACGAGCAGTACTTC. Its translation: CASSLVGTTYEQYF.

This clone is a singleton in its sample. The chain joins TRBV10-3 to TRBJ1-1, with TRBD1 identical over 7 bases. Germline V gene sequence: CDR1 ENHRY, CDR2 SYGVKD. Trimming at V came to 4 bases and at J to 0 bases, leaving 11 bases not matched to a gene. The CDR3 length is 17 residues. Written as DNA, the CDR3 is TGTGCCATCAGTGGGAGACAGGGTCAGGGATTGAACACTGAAGCTTTCTTT. Its protein product is CAISGRQGQGLNTEAFF.

V and J are TRBV9 and TRBJ1-3; no clear D. Per germline, CDR1 SGDLS and CDR2 YYNGEE. This CDR3 has 15 amino acids. V was clipped by 0 bases and J by 0 bases, with 7 bases between them. CDR3 coding DNA: TGTGCCAGCAGCGTAGTAGGCAACTCTGGAAACACCATATATTTT. It encodes CASSVVGNSGNTIYF.

This sequence joins TRBV15 and TRBJ2-2, with TRBD2 matching over 7 bases. Germline assignment: CDR1 LNHNV and CDR2 YYDKDF (reference sequence). This CDR3 region has 17 residues. V shed 0 bases and J 1 base; nucleotides not matched to a gene: 5. CDR3 loop: CATSRDAPGGNTGELFF. The DNA of the CDR3 is TGTGCCACCAGCAGAGACGCGCCGGGAGGGAACACCGGGGAGCTGTTTTTT.

The genes are TRBV2 and TRBJ2-2; D tentatively fits TRBD1 or TRBD2 (6 bases each). The CDR3 is made up of 15 amino acids. Deletions cut 6 bases from V and 1 base from J, with 12 bases between. Per the germline V gene, CDR1 is SNHLY and CDR2 is FYNNEI. DNA for the CDR3: TGTGCCAGCAGATGGACAGCGGGGAACACCGGGGAGCTGTTTTTT. This translates into CASRWTAGNTGELFF.

The chain combines TRBV7-2 with TRBJ1-4, with a possible D match to TRBD1 (6 bases). The CDR3 sequence is 12 residues long. Trimming left V 5 bases short and J 8 bases short, with 9 bases between. CDR1 and CDR2 (germline): SGHTA, FQGNSA. Here the CDR3 reads CASSQQGEKLFF. The CDR3 DNA sequence: TGTGCCAGCAGCCAGCAGGGGGAAAAACTGTTTTTT. The entire variable domain, with the rest obtained from reference TRBV7-2 and TRBJ1-4, is as follows: GAGVSQSPSNKVTEKGKDVELRCDPISGHTALYWYRQSLGQGLEFLIYFQGNSAPDKSGLPSDRFSAERTGGSVSTLTIQRTQQEDSAVYLCASSQQGEKLFFGSGTQLSVL.

The chain links TRBV7-8 to TRBJ2-3; 10 bases line up with TRBD1. V gave up 1 base and J gave up 1 base; unmatched junction bases: 5. In germline, CDR1 is SGHVS, CDR2 FQNEAQ. This CDR3 is 17 amino acids long. This CDR3 reads CASSLERGQGGTDTQYF. CDR3 coding DNA: TGTGCCAGCAGCTTAGAAAGAGGACAGGGGGGCACAGATACGCAGTATTTT.

The chain employs TRBV2 and TRBJ1-6, with 8 bases identical to TRBD1. The CDR3 contains 14 residues. Germline V gene lookup returns CDR1 SNHLY and CDR2 FYNNEI. With V trimmed by 6 bases and J by 3 bases, 1 base remained unmatched. The CDR3 reads CASRDRGYNSPLHF. The CDR3 DNA is TGTGCCAGCAGAGACAGGGGCTATAATTCACCCCTCCACTTT.

The rearrangement uses TRBV19 and TRBJ2-7, with D unclear. Germline CDR1 is LNHDA and CDR2 is SQIVND (reference sequence). V lost 4 bases and J lost 4, with 11 bases in between. The CDR3 loop spans 13 amino acids. CDR3 in DNA: TGTGCCAGTAGTACTCTCGGCAGTTACGAGCAGTACTTC. It is translated as CASSTLGSYEQYF.

This sequence joins TRBV5-1 and TRBJ1-5; D ambiguous. The CDR3 runs 15 residues. Germline CDR1 and CDR2: SGHRS and YFSETQ. V was trimmed by 0 bases and J by 7 bases, leaving 14 bases between them. CDR3: CASSLEGTWNQPQHF. The CDR3 region has the DNA TGCGCCAGCAGCTTGGAAGGCACCTGGAACCAGCCCCAGCATTTT.